The 13 T cell receptor beta chains in this list originate from one sample, sequenced in a study of cytomegalovirus exposure and HLA in healthy donors. The PCR was carried out with 60 Vbeta primers and 13 Jbeta primers. Measured with immunoSEQ multiplex PCR; TCRdb has only the in-frame clones, and not every one. This sample has roughly 130,000 clones, with roughly three quarters found just once. Sequenced sample: PBMCs. These receptors originate from a woman between 35 and 50 years old in good health and CMV-seronegative.

The chain is built from TRBV6-6 and TRBJ2-1, with 8 positions matching TRBD2. V shed 0 bases, J shed 7 bases, and the junction held 8 bases outside the gene matches. The CDR3 has 16 amino acids. CDR1 is MNHNY, CDR2 SVGAGI, per germline (reference sequence). CDR3: CASSYSTTSDLNEQFF. CDR3 coding DNA: TGTGCCAGCAGTTACTCGACGACTAGCGACTTGAATGAGCAGTTCTTC.

V usage is TRBV10-2 and J usage is TRBJ2-7; TRBD2 matches at 10 bases. The CDR3 is made up of 13 amino acids. The V segment lost 6 bases and the J segment 3 bases; nucleotides outside the gene matches: 2. Looked up from germline, CDR1 is WSHSY and CDR2 is SAAADI. CDR3 sequence: CASRLAGSYEQYF. The CDR3 region has the DNA TGCGCCAGCAGACTAGCGGGAAGCTACGAGCAGTACTTC.

The rearrangement uses TRBV5-1 and TRBJ2-3; 9 bases are a match to TRBD2. Germline V gene sequence: CDR1 SGHRS, CDR2 YFSETQ. The CDR3 is made up of 17 amino acids. J gave up 4 bases and V 4 bases, and 13 bases lay outside the gene matches. CDR3 DNA sequence: TGCGCCAGCAGCCCGCTCGTTGCGGGAGGGGGGGCAGATACGCAGTATTTT. Translated, it gives CASSPLVAGGGADTQYF.

The J gene is TRBJ2-1, the V gene TRBV6-1; 7 bases line up with TRBD1. The CDR3 has 16 amino acids. V shed 3 bases, J shed 4 bases, and the junction held 9 bases outside the gene matches. Germline values: CDR1 MNHNS, CDR2 SASEGT. CDR3 in DNA: TGTGCCAGCAGTGACGCATTCAGGGGGACATACAATGAGCAGTTCTTC. Translating gives CASSDAFRGTYNEQFF.

The rearrangement uses TRBV19 and TRBJ2-6; TRBD1 is a possible D gene (6 bases). The ends were cut back, 7 bases at V and 2 bases at J, with 18 bases in the middle. This CDR3 is 17 amino acids long. CDR1 LNHDA and CDR2 SQIVND come from the germline V gene (reference sequence). CDR3 region: CASTLWGQRTGANVLTF. The CDR3 coding sequence is TGTGCCAGTACCCTGTGGGGACAAAGGACTGGGGCCAACGTCCTGACTTTC.

The chain carries TRBV5-6 and TRBJ1-6; no clear D. V was shortened by 3 bases and J by 5 bases, with 24 bases between the two germline ends. The CDR3 is made up of 19 amino acids. Germline V gives CDR1 SGHDT, CDR2 YYEEEE. CDR3 in amino acids: CASSSASRTDLKDNSPLHF. The DNA of the CDR3 is TGTGCCAGCAGCTCCGCTTCTCGTACAGATCTGAAAGATAATTCACCCCTCCACTTT.

This chain uses TRBV20-1 with TRBJ2-7, with TRBD1 as a possible D gene (5 bases). The V and J ends lost 1 base and 9 bases respectively, with 10 bases between them. The CDR3 extends over 11 amino acids. Per the germline V gene, CDR1 is DFQATT and CDR2 is SNEGSKA (reference sequence). The CDR3 bases are TGCAGTGCTAGAGGGGGCCGGCTGCAGTACTTC. Translating it yields CSARGGRLQYF.

The chain joins TRBV19 to TRBJ2-5; D might be TRBD2 (5 bases). The CDR3 covers 15 residues. CDR1 is LNHDA, CDR2 SQIVND, per germline (reference sequence). Trimming pared 8 bases from V and 5 bases from J, leaving 21 bases between. The CDR3 DNA follows: TGTGCCAGTCGGACGACGGGGTTCTCGGGGGAGACCCAGTACTTC. Translating gives CASRTTGFSGETQYF.

This clone was seen once. The rearrangement links TRBV14 to TRBJ1-1; D remains ambiguous. Germline V CDR1 and CDR2: SGHDN, FVKESK. Trimming took 4 bases from V and 3 from J, leaving 9 bases between them. The CDR3 is made up of 13 amino acids. The DNA of the CDR3 is TGTGCCAGCAGCCGACAAGTTGACACTGAAGCTTTCTTT. Translation gives CASSRQVDTEAFF.

As concerns this clone: Mismatch with germline at one junction end may stem from a read error. Other DNA sequences in this specimen translate into the identical CDR3. The chain recombines TRBV9 with TRBJ2-5; D is undetermined. The CDR3 runs 14 residues. Per the germline V gene, CDR1 is SGDLS and CDR2 is YYNGEE. The CDR3 DNA is TGCGCCAGCAGCGCCTACGAAGGCAGGGAGACCCAGTACTTC. It translates to CASSAYEGRETQYF.

The gene calls are TRBV11-1 and TRBJ1-1, with D perhaps TRBD1 (6 bases). Deletions cut 4 bases from V and 2 bases from J, with 14 bases between. The CDR3 contains 15 residues. Germline V gene sequence: CDR1 SGHAT, CDR2 FQDESV (reference sequence). The CDR3 sequence is CASSSRRTANTEAFF. CDR3 bases: TGTGCCAGCAGCTCACGTCGGACAGCCAACACTGAAGCTTTCTTT.

The CDR3: CASSPTPGGQSDTQYF. CDR3 nucleotides: TGTGCCAGCTCACCCACCCCTGGCGGACAATCGGATACGCAGTATTTT. This chain joins TRBV18 and TRBJ2-3, with D tentatively TRBD1 (5 bases). The V and J ends lost 3 bases and 6 bases respectively, with 19 bases between them. CDR1 and CDR2 from the germline V gene are KGHSH and LQKENI. The CDR3 runs 16 residues.

About this clone: Compared with germline, one end of the junction differs, possibly owing to a read error. The chain carries TRBV30 and TRBJ2-6; the D gene is possibly TRBD1 (5 bases). This CDR3 is 16 amino acids long. Germline lookup yields CDR1 GTSNPN and CDR2 SVGIG (reference sequence). The CDR3 reads CAWSLATASGANGLTF. The DNA for the CDR3 is TGTGCCTGGAGTCTCGCGACAGCCTCTGGGGCCAACGGCCTGACTTTC.